A single sample gave rise to the 26 T cell receptor beta chains below, sequenced in a study of T cell responses to AZD1222 COVID-19 vaccine. The repertoire was sequenced with immunoSEQ multiplex PCR; TCRdb's copy has only in-frame clones and lacks some. Of 130,000 or so clones detected, approximately 86% appear once; the ten largest clones hold roughly 5.2%. Sequencing was performed on peripheral blood, taken 28 days after the second AZD1222 dose. Receptors were obtained from an adult who received the AZD1222 COVID-19 vaccine.

The chain has TRBV9 and TRBJ1-3, with D unresolved. CDR3 size: 12 residues. Looked up from germline, CDR1 is SGDLS and CDR2 is YYNGEE. The V and J ends lost 6 bases and 2 bases respectively, with 6 bases between them. CDR3 nucleotides: TGTGCCAGCAACAGAGCTGGAAACACCATATATTTT. Translating gives CASNRAGNTIYF.

The genes are TRBV11-2 and TRBJ2-7, with TRBD1 matching over 7 bases. This CDR3 comprises 15 residues. In germline, CDR1 is SGHAT, CDR2 FQNNGV. V trimming: 4 bases; J trimming: 6 bases; junction bases outside the gene matches: 12. CDR3 nucleotides: TGTGCCAGCAGCTACTCTTGGGGCAGGGGGACCGAGCAGTACTTC. Translation gives CASSYSWGRGTEQYF.

V and J are TRBV11-3 and TRBJ2-1, with a weak D call TRBD2 (5 bases). V was cut by 5 bases and J by 4 bases, with 12 bases left in between. This CDR3 region has 14 residues. Per the germline V gene, CDR1 is SGHNT and CDR2 is YENEEA. The CDR3 DNA reads TGTGCCAGCAGCCCCCCCGGGAAGTACAATGAGCAGTTCTTC. It codes for CASSPPGKYNEQFF. The full variable domain, rest sourced from reference TRBV11-3 and TRBJ2-1, is EAGVVQSPRYKIIEKKQPVAFWCNPISGHNTLYWYLQNLGQGPELLIRYENEEAVDDSQLPKDRFSAERLKGVDSTLKIQPAELGDSAVYLCASSPPGKYNEQFFGPGTRLTVL.

V is TRBV30 and J is TRBJ1-5, with D tentatively TRBD1 (5 bases). The CDR3 consists of 14 residues. Germline V gene data show CDR1 as GTSNPN and CDR2 as SVGIG (reference sequence). Trimming removed 2 bases from V and 2 bases from J, with 10 bases in between. The CDR3 coding sequence is TGTGCCTGGAGTAAGGGGCTGGGCAATCAGCCCCAGCATTTT. This encodes CAWSKGLGNQPQHF.

The chain couples TRBV28 to TRBJ2-7; TRBD1 aligns across 7 bases. The CDR3 consists of 13 residues. Germline V gene lookup returns CDR1 MDHEN and CDR2 SYDVKM. J lost 4 bases, V lost 10 bases, and 10 bases had no gene match. The CDR3 DNA is TGTGCCACCGAAAACCGGGACAGTTACGAGCAGTACTTC. Residues: CATENRDSYEQYF.

The chain carries TRBV9 and TRBJ2-7; D unclear. CDR1 and CDR2 from the germline V gene are SGDLS and YYNGEE. V gave up 0 bases and J gave up 2 bases, with 6 bases separating them. This CDR3 contains 13 residues. CDR3 sequence: CASSVGAAYEQYF. The CDR3, as DNA: TGTGCCAGCAGCGTAGGTGCAGCCTACGAGCAGTACTTC.

The genes are TRBV27 and TRBJ2-5; a weak D match, TRBD1 (6 bases). V was shortened by 4 bases and J by 1 base, with 13 bases between the two germline ends. Germline CDR1 reads MNHEY; CDR2 reads SMNVEV (reference sequence). The CDR3 covers 15 residues. The CDR3 sequence: CASSSRTETQETQYF. Here the CDR3 DNA reads TGTGCCAGCAGTTCGCGGACAGAGACCCAAGAGACCCAGTACTTC.

The chain carries TRBV19 and TRBJ1-1; TRBD1 matches at 11 bases. The CDR3 is made up of 13 amino acids. From germline, CDR1 is LNHDA and CDR2 SQIVND (reference sequence). Trimming took 6 bases from V and 5 from J; bases not matched to a gene: 2. The CDR3 nucleotides read TGTGCCAGTAGGGGACAGGGGGGTACTGAAGCTTTCTTT. Its protein product is CASRGQGGTEAFF.

V and J are TRBV14 and TRBJ2-1, with a tentative D call TRBD1 (6 bases). V dropped 4 bases and J dropped 0 bases, with 16 bases sitting between them. In germline, CDR1 is SGHDN, CDR2 FVKESK. This CDR3 spans 17 amino acids. Written as DNA, the CDR3 is TGTGCCAGCAGCCCAAGAGGGCAGGGGAGCTCCTACAATGAGCAGTTCTTC. This translates into CASSPRGQGSSYNEQFF.

The chain is built from TRBV28 and TRBJ1-2; 9 bases are shared with TRBD1. This CDR3 contains 15 residues. Germline loops: CDR1 MDHEN, CDR2 SYDVKM. V lost 4 bases, J lost 8 bases, and 11 bases stayed unmatched. As DNA, the CDR3 is TGTGCCAGCAGTTCTTCCGGGACAGGGCTTGAGGGCTACACCTTC. This sequence encodes CASSSSGTGLEGYTF.

J is TRBJ2-1 and V is TRBV3-1 (or the pseudogene TRBV3-2); no reliable D call. Trimming took off 6 bases at V and 6 bases at J, with 9 bases between the two ends. The germline CDR1 and CDR2 sequences are LGHDT and YNNKEL (reference sequence). This CDR3 is built from 12 residues. Here the CDR3 reads CASSGPGNEQFF. The DNA for the CDR3 is TGTGCCAGCAGTGGACCCGGCAATGAGCAGTTCTTC.

This chain links TRBV6-2 or TRBV6-3 with TRBJ1-5, with D tentatively TRBD1 (5 bases). CDR1 and CDR2 from the germline V gene are MNHEY and SVGEGT. Between the trimmed V and J ends, which lost 7 bases and 4 bases, there was a span of 14 bases. This CDR3 has 14 residues. The CDR3 sequence is CASTPGGGNQPQHF. For the CDR3, the DNA is TGTGCCAGCACCCCGGGGGGGGGTAATCAGCCCCAGCATTTT.

The J gene is TRBJ1-1, the V gene TRBV19; unclear D gene. Germline V gives CDR1 LNHDA, CDR2 SQIVND (reference sequence). V was pared by 0 bases and J by 8 bases, with 10 bases between. The CDR3 loop spans 13 amino acids. The CDR3 is CASSIEGAGEAFF. The CDR3 DNA sequence: TGTGCCAGTAGTATAGAGGGTGCAGGAGAAGCTTTCTTT.

This clone was picked up a small number of times. This chain links TRBV6-5 with TRBJ1-1; TRBD1 aligns across 7 bases. CDR3 length: 15 residues. V shed 4 bases, J shed 7 bases, and the junction held 12 bases outside the gene matches. From germline, CDR1 is MNHEY and CDR2 SVGAGI. The CDR3 is CASSFSQGDWSEAFF. The DNA of the CDR3 is TGTGCCAGCAGTTTTTCCCAGGGGGATTGGAGTGAAGCTTTCTTT.

This clone appeared once. This chain uses TRBV5-8 with TRBJ1-2; D gene uncertain. CDR1 is SGHTS and CDR2 is YDEGEE in the germline V gene. V was clipped by 2 bases and J by 5 bases, with 4 bases between them. The CDR3 spans 11 residues. CDR3 region: CASSFGYGYTF. In DNA form, the CDR3 reads TGTGCCAGCAGCTTCGGTTATGGCTACACCTTC.

The chain couples TRBV4-1 to TRBJ1-1; D remains unclear. V lost 0 bases to trimming and J lost 1 base, with 24 bases between them. CDR1 is MGHRA and CDR2 is YSYEKL in the germline V gene. CDR3 length equals 20 residues. The CDR3 reads CASSQDESYTDRHKNTEAFF. The DNA of the CDR3 is TGCGCCAGCAGCCAAGATGAGAGCTACACCGACCGACACAAGAACACTGAAGCTTTCTTT.

The chain is built from TRBV20-1 and TRBJ2-7, with a possible D match to TRBD2 (5 bases). This CDR3 spans 11 amino acids. Trimming cost V 6 bases and J 4 bases, with 10 bases left between them. Germline V lookup: CDR1 DFQATT, CDR2 SNEGSKA (reference sequence). The CDR3 nucleotides are TGCAGTGCCGGGAAGGGATACGAGCAGTACTTC. Protein: CSAGKGYEQYF.

This chain joins TRBV7-8 and TRBJ2-7; D perhaps matches TRBD1 (5 bases). CDR3 length: 12 amino acids. Germline-derived CDR1 and CDR2 are SGHVS and FQNEAQ. Between the trimmed V and J ends, which lost 5 bases and 4 bases, there was a span of 9 bases. CDR3 nucleotides: TGTGCCAGCAGCCTTCAGGGTTACGAGCAGTACTTC. Translation gives CASSLQGYEQYF. The full variable domain, in which reference TRBV7-8 and TRBJ2-7 provide the parts outside the CDR3, is GAGVSQSPRYKVAKRGQDVALRCDPISGHVSLFWYQQALGQGPEFLTYFQNEAQLDKSGLPSDRFFAERPEGSVSTLKIQRTQQEDSAVYLCASSLQGYEQYFGPGTRLTVT.

The chain employs TRBV3-1 (or the pseudogene TRBV3-2) and TRBJ1-3; D gene uncertain. Germline CDR1 reads LGHDT; CDR2 reads YNNKEL (reference sequence). V was shortened by 6 bases and J by 1 base, with 10 bases between the two germline ends. This CDR3 has 14 amino acids. DNA for the CDR3: TGTGCCAGCAGACCCCTTGGGTCTGGAAACACCATATATTTT. Encoded protein: CASRPLGSGNTIYF.

The V and J genes are TRBV30 and TRBJ2-2; 9 bases map to TRBD2. J gave up 0 bases and V 7 bases, and 6 bases lay outside the gene matches. The CDR3 is 15 residues long. Germline CDR1 is GTSNPN and CDR2 is SVGIG (reference sequence). This chain's CDR3 is CASTRLAANTGELFF. CDR3 DNA: TGTGCCTCAACCCGACTAGCGGCGAACACCGGGGAGCTGTTTTTT.

This chain connects TRBV28 to TRBJ1-5; 8 nucleotides align to TRBD1. This CDR3 contains 16 residues. The germline gives CDR1 MDHEN, CDR2 SYDVKM. The ends lost 4 bases at V and 1 base at J; junction bases unmatched: 6. The DNA for the CDR3 is TGTGCCAGCAGTTCCCCGGGACAGGCGAGCAATCAGCCCCAGCATTTT. Amino acid sequence: CASSSPGQASNQPQHF.

The chain links TRBV15 to TRBJ1-3, with D possibly TRBD1 on 6 matching bases. The germline gives CDR1 LNHNV, CDR2 YYDKDF (reference sequence). This CDR3 is built from 15 residues. V was cut by 3 bases and J by 8 bases, with 17 bases left in between. The CDR3 reads CATSSPRTERYTIYF. The CDR3 nucleotides are TGTGCCACCAGCAGTCCCCGGACAGAAAGGTACACCATATATTTT.

This chain connects TRBV5-1 to TRBJ2-7; TRBD2 might be the D (5 bases). Looked up from germline, CDR1 is SGHRS and CDR2 is YFSETQ. The length of the CDR3 is 14 residues. V lost 0 bases and J lost 1, with 8 bases in between. CDR3 amino acids: CASSLVPGSYEQYF. DNA of the CDR3: TGCGCCAGCAGCTTGGTTCCGGGGTCCTACGAGCAGTACTTC.

This clone was counted a single time. The rearrangement uses TRBV4-3 and TRBJ1-4, with 8 bases lining up with TRBD1. V dropped 5 bases and J dropped 3; count of bases not matched to a gene: 5. The CDR3 contains 15 residues. Germline assignment: CDR1 LGHNA and CDR2 YSLEER. In nucleotides, the CDR3 is TGCGCCAGCAGCATCAGACAGGGGTCTAATGAAAAACTGTTTTTT. It translates to CASSIRQGSNEKLFF.

V is TRBV7-2 and J is TRBJ1-3; no firm D call. Germline CDR1 and CDR2: SGHTA and FQGNSA. V lost 3 bases and J lost 0, with 9 bases in between. The CDR3 runs to 15 residues. The CDR3 coding sequence is TGTGCCAGCAGCTTTCCGACGGACTCTGGAAACACCATATATTTT. This translates into CASSFPTDSGNTIYF. Full variable domain (rest looked up from reference TRBV7-2 and TRBJ1-3): GAGVSQSPSNKVTEKGKDVELRCDPISGHTALYWYRQSLGQGLEFLIYFQGNSAPDKSGLPSDRFSAERTGGSVSTLTIQRTQQEDSAVYLCASSFPTDSGNTIYFGEGSWLTVV.

This rearrangement joins TRBV5-1 to TRBJ2-2; no clear D. V lost 0 bases and J 4 bases, leaving 13 bases between the germline ends. The CDR3 loop spans 16 amino acids. CDR1 and CDR2 from the germline V gene are SGHRS and YFSETQ. The CDR3 loop reads CASSLAGGGRTGELFF. The CDR3 DNA reads as TGCGCCAGCAGCTTGGCGGGCGGCGGCCGCACCGGGGAGCTGTTTTTT.